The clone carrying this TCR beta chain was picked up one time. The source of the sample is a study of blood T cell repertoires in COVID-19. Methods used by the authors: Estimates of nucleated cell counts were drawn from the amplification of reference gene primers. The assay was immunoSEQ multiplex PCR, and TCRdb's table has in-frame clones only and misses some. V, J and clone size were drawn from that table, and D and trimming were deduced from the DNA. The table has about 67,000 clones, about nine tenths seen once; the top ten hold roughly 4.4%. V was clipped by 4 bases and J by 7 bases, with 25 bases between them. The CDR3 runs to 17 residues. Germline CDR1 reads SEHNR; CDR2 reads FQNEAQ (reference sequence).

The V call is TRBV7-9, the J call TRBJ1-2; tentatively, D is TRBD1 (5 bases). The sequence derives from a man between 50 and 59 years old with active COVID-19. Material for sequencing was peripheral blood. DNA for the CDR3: TGTGCCAGCAGCTCGAGCTCACCGGGACTCAAACCGCCTGGCTACACCTTC. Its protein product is CASSSSSPGLKPPGYTF.